This T cell receptor (beta chain) was documented in a study of blood T cell repertoires in COVID-19. Authors' methods: Reference gene primers were amplified, and this amplification served to estimate nucleated cell counts. Sequenced by immunoSEQ multiplex PCR; TCRdb stores in-frame clones only, minus some. Clone size and V and J calls were adopted from that table, with D and trimming inferred from the DNA. The table shows about 89,000 clones, with around 72% occurring only once. The ends were cut back, 3 bases at V and 11 bases at J, with 16 bases in the middle. CDR1 and CDR2 (germline): SEHNR, FQNEAQ (reference sequence). This CDR3 contains 13 residues.

The V and J genes are TRBV7-9 and TRBJ1-1, with D perhaps matching TRBD1 (5 bases). The material sequenced was peripheral blood. The TCR comes from a woman of 80 years or more with acute or convalescent COVID-19. The CDR3 DNA reads TGTGCCAGCAGCTTGGCAGGGAGGGATGGCGCTTTCTTT. Translating gives CASSLAGRDGAFF. The variable domain in full, completed from reference TRBV7-9 and TRBJ1-1, reads DTGVSQNPRHKITKRGQNVTFRCDPISEHNRLYWYRQTLGQGPEFLTYFQNEAQLEKSRLLSDRFSAERPKGSFSTLEIQRTEQGDSAMYLCASSLAGRDGAFFGQGTRLTVV.